This TCR beta chain was identified during a study of cytomegalovirus exposure and HLA in healthy donors. Whole-study findings and limits: Roughly uniform depth of sequencing across donors was assumed in presence/absence analyses. Several V segments, TRBV6-2 and TRBV6-3 among them, could not be told apart and were dropped.

Donors were ostensibly healthy at sampling, although undocumented immune exposures were probable. PCR used 60 Vbeta primers and 13 Jbeta primers. The data were produced by immunoSEQ multiplex PCR, yet TCRdb's version contains in-frame clones alone and is incomplete. The sample lists some 130,000 clones, approximately 87% occurring once. V was cut by 6 bases and J by 4 bases, with 12 bases left in between. The V gene's germline CDR1 is MNHNS and CDR2 SASEGT. The CDR3 extends over 13 amino acids. Regarding this clone: Its target is unknown.

This rearrangement joins TRBV6-1 to TRBJ2-5, with a possible D match to TRBD1 (5 bases). The receptor comes from a middle-aged man in good health and CMV-seronegative. Input material: PBMCs. The CDR3 spells CASSRESRETQYF. The DNA of the CDR3 is TGTGCCAGCAGCAGGGAATCTCGAGAGACCCAGTACTTC.